The rows below give T cell receptor beta chains drawn from one sample of a study of T-cell reconstitution after alpha-beta-depleted transplantation in children. One entry per CDR3 protein results from TCRdb running MiXCR on the PCR reads. The top ten clones hold almost 6.5% of a sample with around 250,000 distinct CDR3 sequences, roughly 8.2% of them seen once. The specimen was PBMCs, mostly from graft donor cells, collected 180 days after TCRalphabeta/CD19-depleted stem cell transplant. Receptors were obtained from a male patient younger than 18 who had a stem cell transplant for acute lymphoblastic leukemia, so the T cells may come from the graft donor. Each CDR3 is given with its conserved first and last residue. D genes are given only for firm matches. Where a row states a size, it is once, few, many or the class of an expanded clone; other rows omit it.

>TRBD1|TRBV5-1|many|TRBJ1-2
TGCGCCAGCAGCTTGACAGGGGACTATGGCTACACCTTC
CASSLTGDYGYTF
>TRBD1|TRBV6-5|.|TRBJ2-3
TGTGCCAGCAGTTACGGTCGGACAGGGGGCTCCCTGGCTACGCAGTATTTT
CASSYGRTGGSLATQYF
>.|TRBV5-5|.|TRBJ2-2
TGTGCCAGCTCATACACCGGGGAGCTGTTTTTT
CASSYTGELFF
>.|TRBV7-2|many|TRBJ2-7
TGTGCCAGCAGCTTGAATCCCCCCGTCTACGAGCAGTACTTC
CASSLNPPVYEQYF
>.|TRBV6-5|many|TRBJ1-1
TGTGCCAGCTCAGACCGGGGGGCTTTCACTGAAGCTTTCTTT
CASSDRGAFTEAFF
>TRBD1|TRBV20-1|many|TRBJ1-1
TGCAGTGCTTGGACAGGGGACACTGAAGCTTTCTTT
CSAWTGDTEAFF
>TRBD1|TRBV7-2|many|TRBJ1-5
TGTGCCAGCAGCTTAACAGGGGACCATCAGCCCCAGCATTTT
CASSLTGDHQPQHF
>.|TRBV27|many|TRBJ2-7
TGTGCCAGCACCCCGGATCCGGGACGGGAGTACGAGCAGTACTTC
CASTPDPGREYEQYF
>TRBD2|TRBV10-3|.|TRBJ2-7
TGTGCCACCACCGGGACTACTCCCTACGAGCAGTACTTC
CATTGTTPYEQYF
>.|TRBV20-1|many|TRBJ2-5
TGCAGTGCTAGCGGGTCCCAAGAGACCCAGTACTTC
CSASGSQETQYF
>.|TRBV10-3|many|TRBJ1-2
TGTGCCATCAGTGAGTCGACGGATGGCTACACCTTC
CAISESTDGYTF
>TRBD2|TRBV11-2|many|TRBJ2-1
TGTGCCAGCAGCCCCGGGGCGCGGGAGGAGCAGTTCTTC
CASSPGAREEQFF
>.|TRBV5-1|many|TRBJ2-1
TGCGCCAGCAGCTTGGCCGTTGGCTCCTACAATGAGCAGTTCTTC
CASSLAVGSYNEQFF
>.|TRBV4-2|many|TRBJ2-2
TGTGCCAGCAGCCAAGATCCAGGAGGGAGCACCGGGGAGCTGTTTTTT
CASSQDPGGSTGELFF
>.|TRBV6-5|many|TRBJ1-4
TGTGCCAGCAGTCACGACAGGTCCTGGACCCATGAAAAACTGTTTTTT
CASSHDRSWTHEKLFF
>TRBD2|TRBV4-2|many|TRBJ2-5
TGTGCCAGCAGCCATCTCCAAAAGGGGCTAGCGGGGGGCGAGGTGGAGACCCAGTACTTC
CASSHLQKGLAGGEVETQYF
>TRBD1|TRBV29-1|.|TRBJ2-3
TGCAGCGCCAAAGTCCCGGGACAGCCTTACACAGATACGCAGTATTTT
CSAKVPGQPYTDTQYF
>.|TRBV6-5|many|TRBJ1-3
TGTGCCAGCAGTTACGAGGACCTAAGAGACACCATATATTTT
CASSYEDLRDTIYF
>.|TRBV10-3|many|TRBJ2-7
TGTGCCATCAGTGAGTCGACTAAGGGGACCTACGAGCAGTACTTC
CAISESTKGTYEQYF
>TRBD2|TRBV20-1|many|TRBJ2-7
TGCAGTGCTAGCGCGGGAGGGCCCTACGAGCAGTACTTC
CSASAGGPYEQYF
>.|TRBV10-3|.|TRBJ2-1
TGTGCCATCGCGAAGGGGGGGGCCCCCTACAATGGGCAGTTCTTC
CAIAKGGAPYNGQFF
>.|TRBV7-2|many|TRBJ1-5
TGTGCCAGCAGCTTAGTCAGGGCCGGCAATCAGCCCCAGCATTTT
CASSLVRAGNQPQHF
>.|TRBV28|many|TRBJ2-5
TGTGCCAGCAAGGAGGGGGGATTAGGGGGCCAAGAGACCCAGTACTTC
CASKEGGLGGQETQYF
>TRBD1|TRBV24-1|many|TRBJ2-5
TGTGCCACCAGTGATTCGGCGGGACAGGGGTACAAGACCCAGTACTTC
CATSDSAGQGYKTQYF
>.|TRBV7-9|many|TRBJ1-1
TGTGCCAGCAGCTTGATCCAGGGCAAGGCTTTCTTT
CASSLIQGKAFF
>TRBD2|TRBV3-1|.|TRBJ2-7
TGTGCCAGCAGTTCCACCGGGACTATAAATTACGAGCAGTACTTC
CASSSTGTINYEQYF
>.|TRBV20-1|few|TRBJ1-2
TGCAGTGCTTGGCTACCCCTTGGAGGCTACACCTTC
CSAWLPLGGYTF
>.|TRBV5-5|many|TRBJ2-7
TGTGCCAGCAGCTTGGTTACAGGGACCTACGAGCAGTACTTC
CASSLVTGTYEQYF
>.|TRBV5-5|many|TRBJ1-1
TGTGCCAGCAGCTTTCAGTTTCCCAGGGGGAACACTGAAGCTTTCTTT
CASSFQFPRGNTEAFF
>.|TRBV5-1|many|TRBJ2-5
TGCGCCAGCCCCCGGCATCGGGGAGGCCAGTACTTC
CASPRHRGGQYF
>.|TRBV6-5|many|TRBJ1-1
TGTGCCAGCAGTTACCCCTACCCGGGCGGTTATACTGAAGCTTTCTTT
CASSYPYPGGYTEAFF
>.|TRBV7-8|few|TRBJ2-6
TGTGCCAGCAGCGGGGTGGGACGGTTCTCTGGGGCCAACGTCCTGACTTTC
CASSGVGRFSGANVLTF
>.|TRBV7-9|many|TRBJ1-6
TGTGCCAGCAGCCCCCGGGACGGGGGGAATTCACCCCTCCACTTT
CASSPRDGGNSPLHF
>TRBD2|TRBV12-3/TRBV12-4|few|TRBJ2-4
TGTGCCCTCAGTTTATTCGGGACTAGCGGGGGGTCCGCCAAAAACATTCAGTACTTC
CALSLFGTSGGSAKNIQYF
>.|TRBV20-1|many|TRBJ1-5
TGCAGTGCCCCTGCAAGCGGGAGTAGTCAGCCCCAGCATTTT
CSAPASGSSQPQHF
>.|TRBV28|many|TRBJ2-2
TGTGCCAGCAGTTTATTATACCCTTCGGGAGGGGAGCTGTTTTTT
CASSLLYPSGGELFF
>TRBD1|TRBV28|.|TRBJ2-7
TGTGCCAGCATCGAACAGGGACAGTACGAGCAGTACTTC
CASIEQGQYEQYF
>TRBD1|TRBV24-1|many|TRBJ2-2
TGTGCCACCGCCCAGACAGGGGGCAACACCGGGGAGCTGTTTTTT
CATAQTGGNTGELFF
>.|TRBV5-4|few|TRBJ1-1
TGTGCCAGCAGCCCTCGGACATCCAGATTGACTGAAGCTTTCTTT
CASSPRTSRLTEAFF
>TRBD1|TRBV11-2|many|TRBJ1-2
TGTGCCAGCAGCTTAGTTCGGACAGGAAACTATGGCTACACCTTC
CASSLVRTGNYGYTF
>.|TRBV10-3|many|TRBJ2-7
TGTGCCATCAGTGTTGGGCCCCAAAACTACGAGCAGTACTTC
CAISVGPQNYEQYF
>TRBD1|TRBV24-1|many|TRBJ2-2
TGTGCCACCAGTGATTCGGCACAGGGGGACACCGGGGAGCTGTTTTTT
CATSDSAQGDTGELFF
>.|TRBV7-2|many|TRBJ1-2
TGTGCCAGCAGCTTGGATATAAACTATGGCTACACCTTC
CASSLDINYGYTF
>TRBD2|TRBV20-1|many|TRBJ2-3
TGCAGTGCCTTCTTGACTAGCGGGAGCAGCGTGCAGTATTTT
CSAFLTSGSSVQYF